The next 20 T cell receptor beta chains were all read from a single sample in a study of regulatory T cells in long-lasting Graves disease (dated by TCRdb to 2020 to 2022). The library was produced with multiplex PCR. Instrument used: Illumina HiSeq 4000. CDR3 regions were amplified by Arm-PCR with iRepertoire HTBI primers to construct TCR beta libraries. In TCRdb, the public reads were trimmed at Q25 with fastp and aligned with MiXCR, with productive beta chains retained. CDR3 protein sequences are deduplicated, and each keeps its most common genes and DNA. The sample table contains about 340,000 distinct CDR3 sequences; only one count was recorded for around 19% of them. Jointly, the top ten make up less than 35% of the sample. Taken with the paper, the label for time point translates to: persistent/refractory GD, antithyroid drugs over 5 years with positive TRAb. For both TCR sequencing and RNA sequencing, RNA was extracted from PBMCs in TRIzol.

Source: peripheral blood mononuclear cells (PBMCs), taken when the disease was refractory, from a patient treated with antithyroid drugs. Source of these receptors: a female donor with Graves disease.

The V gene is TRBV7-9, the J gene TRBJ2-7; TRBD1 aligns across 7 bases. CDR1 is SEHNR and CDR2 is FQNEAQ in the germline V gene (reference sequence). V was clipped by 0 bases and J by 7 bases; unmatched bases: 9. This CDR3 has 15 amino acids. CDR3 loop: CASSLAGAARGEQYF. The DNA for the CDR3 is TGTGCCAGCAGCTTAGCGGGGGCCGCCAGGGGGGAGCAGTACTTC.

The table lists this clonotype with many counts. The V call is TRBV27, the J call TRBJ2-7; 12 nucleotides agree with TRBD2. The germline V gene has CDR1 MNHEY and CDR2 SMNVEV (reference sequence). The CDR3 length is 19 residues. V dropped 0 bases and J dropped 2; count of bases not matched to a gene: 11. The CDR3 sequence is CASSLSNPGLAGLTYEQYF. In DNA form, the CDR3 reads TGTGCCAGCAGTTTATCGAACCCGGGACTAGCGGGTCTTACCTACGAGCAGTACTTC.

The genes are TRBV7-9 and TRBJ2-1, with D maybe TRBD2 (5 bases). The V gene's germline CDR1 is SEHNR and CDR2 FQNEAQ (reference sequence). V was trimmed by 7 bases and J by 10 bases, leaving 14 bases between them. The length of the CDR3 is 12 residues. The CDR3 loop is CASTTGPGEQFF. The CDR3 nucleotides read TGTGCCAGCACGACTGGACCGGGGGAGCAGTTCTTC.

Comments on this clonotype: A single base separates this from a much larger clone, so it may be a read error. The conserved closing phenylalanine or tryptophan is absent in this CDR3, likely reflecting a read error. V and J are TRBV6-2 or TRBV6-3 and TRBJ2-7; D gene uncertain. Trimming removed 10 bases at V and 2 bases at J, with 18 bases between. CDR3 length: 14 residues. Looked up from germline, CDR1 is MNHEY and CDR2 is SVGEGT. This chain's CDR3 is CAISPGGIPYEQYS. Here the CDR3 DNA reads TGTGCCATCTCCCCCGGTGGAATCCCCTACGAGCAGTACTCC.

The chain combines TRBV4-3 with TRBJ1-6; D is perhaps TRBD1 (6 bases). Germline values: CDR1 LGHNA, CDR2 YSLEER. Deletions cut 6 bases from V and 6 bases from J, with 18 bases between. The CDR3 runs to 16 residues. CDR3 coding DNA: TGCGCCAGCAGTCTCGGAGGCGCAGGGGTTAATTCACCCCTCCACTTT. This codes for CASSLGGAGVNSPLHF.

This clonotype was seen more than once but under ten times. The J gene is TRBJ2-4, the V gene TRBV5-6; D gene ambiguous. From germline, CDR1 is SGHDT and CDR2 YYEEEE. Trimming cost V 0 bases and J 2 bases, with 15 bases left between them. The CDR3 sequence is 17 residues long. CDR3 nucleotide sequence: TGTGCCAGCAGCTTGGCAAAGGACCTTATACCCAAAAACATTCAGTACTTC. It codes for CASSLAKDLIPKNIQYF.

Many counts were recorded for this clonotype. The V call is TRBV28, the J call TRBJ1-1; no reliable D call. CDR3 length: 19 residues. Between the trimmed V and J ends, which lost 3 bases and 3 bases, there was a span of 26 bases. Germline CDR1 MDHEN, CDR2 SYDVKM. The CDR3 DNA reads TGTGCCAGCAGTTTTCCATTTTCAAGGGCCCGGAGCGGGGACACTGAAGCTTTCTTT. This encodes CASSFPFSRARSGDTEAFF.

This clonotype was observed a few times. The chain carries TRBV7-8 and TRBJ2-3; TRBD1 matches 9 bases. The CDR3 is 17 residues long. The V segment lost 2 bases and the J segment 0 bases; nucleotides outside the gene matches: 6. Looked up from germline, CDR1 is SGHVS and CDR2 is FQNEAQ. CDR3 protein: CASSLFHGTGSTDTQYF. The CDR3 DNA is TGTGCCAGCAGCTTATTCCACGGGACAGGGAGCACAGATACGCAGTATTTT.

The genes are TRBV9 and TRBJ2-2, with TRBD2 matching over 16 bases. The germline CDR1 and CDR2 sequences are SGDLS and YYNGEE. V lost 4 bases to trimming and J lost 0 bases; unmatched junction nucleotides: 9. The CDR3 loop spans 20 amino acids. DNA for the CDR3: TGTGCCAGCAGCATTAGGGGACTAGCGGGAGGGCCCCCGAACACCGGGGAGCTGTTTTTT. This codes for CASSIRGLAGGPPNTGELFF.

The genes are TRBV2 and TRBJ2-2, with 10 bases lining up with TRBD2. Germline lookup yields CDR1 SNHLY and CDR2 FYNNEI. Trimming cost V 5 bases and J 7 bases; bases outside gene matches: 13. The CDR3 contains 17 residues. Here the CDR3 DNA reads TGTGCCAGCAGTCTCCTAGCGGGAGCCACGGAGGGCGGGGAGCTGTTTTTT. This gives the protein CASSLLAGATEGGELFF.

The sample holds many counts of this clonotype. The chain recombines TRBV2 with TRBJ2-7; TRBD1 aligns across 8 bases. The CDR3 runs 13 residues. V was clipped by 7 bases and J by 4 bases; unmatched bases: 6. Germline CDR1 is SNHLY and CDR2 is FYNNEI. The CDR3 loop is CASKRTGLYEQYF. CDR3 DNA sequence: TGTGCCAGCAAACGGACAGGGTTGTACGAGCAGTACTTC.

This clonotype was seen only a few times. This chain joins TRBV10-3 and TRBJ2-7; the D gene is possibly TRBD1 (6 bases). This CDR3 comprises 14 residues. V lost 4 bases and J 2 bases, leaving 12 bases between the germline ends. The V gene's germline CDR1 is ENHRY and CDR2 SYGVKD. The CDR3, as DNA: TGTGCCATCAGTGGGAAGGACAGTCCCTACGAGCAGTACTTC. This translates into CAISGKDSPYEQYF.

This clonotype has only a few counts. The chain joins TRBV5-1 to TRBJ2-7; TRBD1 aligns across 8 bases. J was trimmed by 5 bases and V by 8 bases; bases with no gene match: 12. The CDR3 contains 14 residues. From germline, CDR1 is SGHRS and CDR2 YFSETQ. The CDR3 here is CASRAGTGRDEQYF. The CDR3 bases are TGCGCCAGTCGGGCCGGGACAGGCCGCGACGAGCAGTACTTC.

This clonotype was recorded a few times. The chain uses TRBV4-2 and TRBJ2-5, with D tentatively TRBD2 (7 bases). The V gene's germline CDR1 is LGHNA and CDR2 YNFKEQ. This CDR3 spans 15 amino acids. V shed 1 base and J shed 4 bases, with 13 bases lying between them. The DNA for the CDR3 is TGTGCCAGCAGCCAAGTGGAGGGGGAGGGAGAGACCCAGTACTTC. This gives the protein CASSQVEGEGETQYF.

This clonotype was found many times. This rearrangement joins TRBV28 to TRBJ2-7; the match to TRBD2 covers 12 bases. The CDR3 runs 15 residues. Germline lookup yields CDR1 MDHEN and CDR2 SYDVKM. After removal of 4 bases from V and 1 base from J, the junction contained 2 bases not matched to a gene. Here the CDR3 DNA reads TGTGCCAGCAGTTACGGGACTAGCGGGTCCTACGAGCAGTACTTC. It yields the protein CASSYGTSGSYEQYF.

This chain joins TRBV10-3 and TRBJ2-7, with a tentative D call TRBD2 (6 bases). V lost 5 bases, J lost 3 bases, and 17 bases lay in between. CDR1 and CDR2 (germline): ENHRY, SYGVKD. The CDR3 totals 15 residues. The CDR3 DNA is TGTGCCATCAGTCCTAGCGAAATACTTGACTACGAGCAGTACTTC. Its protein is CAISPSEILDYEQYF.

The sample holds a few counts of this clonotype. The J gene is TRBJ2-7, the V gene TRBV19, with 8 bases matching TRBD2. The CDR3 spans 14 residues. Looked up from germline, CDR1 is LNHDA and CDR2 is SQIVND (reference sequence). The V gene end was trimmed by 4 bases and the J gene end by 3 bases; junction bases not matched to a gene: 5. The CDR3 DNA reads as TGTGCCAGTAGTAAGCGGGGGATCCACTACGAGCAGTACTTC. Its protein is CASSKRGIHYEQYF.

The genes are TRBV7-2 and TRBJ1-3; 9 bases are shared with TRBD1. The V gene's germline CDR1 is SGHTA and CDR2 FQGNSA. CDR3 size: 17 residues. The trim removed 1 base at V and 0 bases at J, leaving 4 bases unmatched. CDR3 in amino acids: CASSLGTGAGSGNTIYF. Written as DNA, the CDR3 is TGTGCCAGCAGCTTAGGGACAGGGGCTGGCTCTGGAAACACCATATATTTT.

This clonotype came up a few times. CDR3: CASSLRTGSLGVRTGELFF. As DNA, the CDR3 is TGTGCCAGCAGTTTAAGGACGGGGAGTTTGGGAGTCCGCACCGGGGAGCTGTTTTTT. The chain employs TRBV12-3 or TRBV12-4 and TRBJ2-2, with D possibly being TRBD2 (5 bases). The V end lost 2 bases, the J end lost 4 bases, and 23 bases lay between the germline ends. CDR3 size: 19 residues.

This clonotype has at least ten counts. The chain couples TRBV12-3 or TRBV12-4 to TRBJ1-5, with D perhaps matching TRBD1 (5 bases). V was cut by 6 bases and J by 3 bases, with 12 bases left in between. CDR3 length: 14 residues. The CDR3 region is CASRPAGVNQPQHF. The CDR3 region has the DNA TGTGCCAGCAGACCGGCGGGGGTCAATCAGCCCCAGCATTTT.